Below, 8 T cell receptor beta chains from the same sample are listed, as sequenced in a study of follicular helper T cells after annual influenza vaccination. Data came from immunoSEQ multiplex PCR; TCRdb stores just in-frame clones and leaves some out. The data show 9,500 to 15,000 clones, about 80% seen once. The time point denotes: 2015-2016 season, pre-vaccination. The sample was CXCR5+ CD38- circulating T follicular helper cells from blood, taken on the day of influenza vaccination. Indicated subset: circulating Tfh, non-naive CD4+CXCR5+PD-1+ (ICOS+CD38+ or ICOS-CD38-). The receptors originated from an adult who received the influenza vaccine.

The chain's CDR3 is CASSQVWETQYF. The DNA for the CDR3 is TGTGCCAGCAGCCAAGTTTGGGAGACCCAGTACTTC. The rearrangement links TRBV14 to TRBJ2-5; D gene ambiguous. Germline-derived CDR1 and CDR2 are SGHDN and FVKESK. CDR3 size: 12 residues. Trimming left V 1 base short and J 5 bases short, with 5 bases between.

CDR3 sequence reads: CSARDRGPQYF. CDR3 DNA sequence: TGCAGTGCTAGAGATCGGGGTCCTCAGTACTTC. V usage is TRBV20-1 and J usage is TRBJ2-4; possibly TRBD2 for D (5 bases). Germline V gives CDR1 DFQATT, CDR2 SNEGSKA (reference sequence). The CDR3 has 11 residues. Trimming stripped 0 bases from V and 12 bases from J, with 9 bases between.

In its sample, this clone was seen once. The chain has TRBV5-1 and TRBJ2-1; D call uncertain. The CDR3 has 13 amino acids. In germline, CDR1 is SGHRS, CDR2 YFSETQ. Trimming removed 2 bases at V and 9 bases at J, with 12 bases between. The CDR3 loop reads CASSFDRTGEQFF. CDR3 in DNA: TGCGCCAGCAGCTTCGACCGGACGGGTGAGCAGTTCTTC.

The chain recombines TRBV18 with TRBJ2-2; TRBD1 aligns across 7 bases. The CDR3 contains 16 residues. Germline CDR1 reads KGHSH; CDR2 reads LQKENI. J gave up 3 bases and V 2 bases, and 6 bases lay outside the gene matches. The CDR3 loop is CASSPYRGPDTGELFF. CDR3 DNA: TGTGCCAGCTCACCATACAGGGGACCGGACACCGGGGAGCTGTTTTTT.

The V and J genes are TRBV28 and TRBJ2-1, with D tentatively TRBD1 (6 bases). The CDR3 has 15 residues. In germline, CDR1 is MDHEN, CDR2 SYDVKM. V was shortened by 7 bases and J by 4 bases, with 17 bases between the two germline ends. DNA of the CDR3: TGTGCCAGCAATCAACAGGGCGCCGGGTACAATGAGCAGTTCTTC. As protein: CASNQQGAGYNEQFF.

The genes are TRBV18 and TRBJ1-1; D is unclear. Between the trimmed V and J ends, which lost 2 bases and 1 base, there was a span of 5 bases. Germline assignment: CDR1 KGHSH and CDR2 LQKENI. This CDR3 has 13 residues. The CDR3 nucleotides read TGTGCCAGCTCACCAACTGGGAACACTGAAGCTTTCTTT. Protein: CASSPTGNTEAFF.

This clone was detected only a few times. This chain links TRBV10-3 with TRBJ2-7; weak D call: TRBD2 (6 bases). From germline, CDR1 is ENHRY and CDR2 SYGVKD. Trimming took off 3 bases at V and 3 bases at J, with 9 bases between the two ends. The CDR3 is 13 amino acids. This CDR3 reads CAISDAGNYEQYF. The CDR3, as DNA: TGTGCCATCAGTGACGCGGGGAACTACGAGCAGTACTTC.

The CDR3 bases are TGTGCCATCAGCCCCGGCGGGGCCGTCTCCTACAATGAGCAGTTCTTC. This gives the protein CAISPGGAVSYNEQFF. The genes are TRBV10-3 and TRBJ2-1; maybe TRBD2 (6 bases). In germline, CDR1 is ENHRY, CDR2 SYGVKD. CDR3 length: 16 amino acids. The ends were cut back, 6 bases at V and 0 bases at J, with 15 bases in the middle.